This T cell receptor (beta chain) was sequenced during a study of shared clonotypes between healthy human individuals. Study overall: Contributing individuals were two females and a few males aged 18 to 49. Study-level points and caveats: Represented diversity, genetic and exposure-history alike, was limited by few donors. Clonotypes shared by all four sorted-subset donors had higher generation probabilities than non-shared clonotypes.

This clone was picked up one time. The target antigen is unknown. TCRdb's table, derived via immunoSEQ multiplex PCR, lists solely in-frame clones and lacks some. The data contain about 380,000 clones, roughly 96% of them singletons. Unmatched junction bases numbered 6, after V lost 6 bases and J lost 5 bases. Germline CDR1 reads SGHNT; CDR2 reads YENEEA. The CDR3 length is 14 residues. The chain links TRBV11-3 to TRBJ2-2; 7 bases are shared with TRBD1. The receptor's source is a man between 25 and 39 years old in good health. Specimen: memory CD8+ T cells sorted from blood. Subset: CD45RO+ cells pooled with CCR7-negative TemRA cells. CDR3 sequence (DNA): TGTGCCAGCAGTCGGACAGGCCGAACCGGGGAGCTGTTTTTT. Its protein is CASSRTGRTGELFF.